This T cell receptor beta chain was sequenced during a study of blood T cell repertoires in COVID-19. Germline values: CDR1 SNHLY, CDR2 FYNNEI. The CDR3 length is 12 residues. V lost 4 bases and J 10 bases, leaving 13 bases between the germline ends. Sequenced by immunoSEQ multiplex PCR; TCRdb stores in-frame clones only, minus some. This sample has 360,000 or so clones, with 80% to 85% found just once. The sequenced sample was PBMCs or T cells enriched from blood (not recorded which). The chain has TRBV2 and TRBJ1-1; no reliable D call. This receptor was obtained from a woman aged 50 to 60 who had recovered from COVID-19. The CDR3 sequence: CASSGNTWAAFF. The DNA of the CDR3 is TGTGCCAGCAGTGGCAACACATGGGCAGCTTTCTTT.